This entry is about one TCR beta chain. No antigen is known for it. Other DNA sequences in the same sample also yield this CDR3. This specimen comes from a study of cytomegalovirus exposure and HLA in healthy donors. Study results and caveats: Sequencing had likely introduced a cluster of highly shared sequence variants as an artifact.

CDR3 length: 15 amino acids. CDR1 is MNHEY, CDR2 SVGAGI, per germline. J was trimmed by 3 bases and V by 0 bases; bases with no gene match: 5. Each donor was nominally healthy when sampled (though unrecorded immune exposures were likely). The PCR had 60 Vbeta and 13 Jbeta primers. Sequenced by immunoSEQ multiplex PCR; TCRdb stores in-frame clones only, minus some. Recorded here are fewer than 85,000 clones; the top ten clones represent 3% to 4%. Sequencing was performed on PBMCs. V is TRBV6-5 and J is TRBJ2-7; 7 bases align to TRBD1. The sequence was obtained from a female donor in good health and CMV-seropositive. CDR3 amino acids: CASSYSPTGIYEQYF. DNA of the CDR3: TGTGCCAGCAGTTACTCTCCGACAGGGATCTACGAGCAGTACTTC.